This T cell receptor (beta chain) emerged from a study of PD-L1 blockade in urothelial cancer. Looking at the study overall: Atezolizumab, begun by patients in the mid-2010s, was given at 1,200 mg intravenously every 3 weeks. About 85% of the 29 patients were males with bladder-origin urothelial cancer. The researchers analyzed blood 3 weeks (second dose) and 6 weeks after treatment start. Median T cell yield per blood sample was 141,255 cells.

The assay was immunoSEQ multiplex PCR, and TCRdb's table has in-frame clones only and misses some. The sample records about 74,000 clones, roughly 90% being singletons. From germline, CDR1 is SGHTA and CDR2 FQGTGA. The CDR3 has 14 amino acids. Trimming pared 6 bases from V and 0 bases from J, leaving 8 bases between. As for time point: pretreatment peripheral blood. V and J are TRBV7-3 and TRBJ2-2; TRBD1 might be the D (6 bases). Sequencing was performed on PBMCs, taken around atezolizumab (anti-PD-L1) treatment. This TCR was sampled from a man between 65 and 79 years old with urothelial cancer. CDR3 in amino acids: CASRRTANTGELFF. CDR3 nucleotides: TGTGCCAGCAGGAGGACAGCGAACACCGGGGAGCTGTTTTTT.